One TCR beta chain is described in this entry. The antigen remains undetermined. These data originate in a study of T cell responses to AZD1222 COVID-19 vaccine. Points from the study as a whole: It should be noted that donors were predominantly white British and more often female, and clonal diversity was possibly underestimated. Researchers took repertoire samples only after the peak T cell response had come. Recipients of two AZD1222 doses showed rising Spike-specific TCR breadth and depth. The reported proportion of spike-specific TCRs targeting unmutated variant regions was nearly half.

The table came from immunoSEQ multiplex PCR; TCRdb's copy has only in-frame clones and leaves some out. The table includes about 140,000 clones, 88% detected once. The CDR3 contains 18 residues. V lost 3 bases, J lost 0 bases, and 5 bases stayed unmatched. CDR1 and CDR2 from the germline V gene are LGHNA and YNFKEQ. The chain has TRBV4-2 and TRBJ2-3; 14 bases map to TRBD2. The sequenced sample was peripheral blood, obtained 28 days after the second dose of the MenACWY control vaccine. This TCR was sampled from an adult who received the MenACWY meningococcal vaccine as a control. For the CDR3, the DNA is TGTGCCAGCAGCCAGGGGACTAGCGGGAGCTCCAGCACAGATACGCAGTATTTT. Its translation is CASSQGTSGSSSTDTQYF.